A selection of T cell receptor beta chains follows, all from one sample in a study of OX40 agonist ivuxolimab in advanced cancers. Assay used: immunoSEQ multiplex PCR; TCRdb lists only in-frame clones, some missing. The sample records about 86,000 clones, roughly 89% being singletons. The sequences come from CD4+ or CD8+ T cells sorted from blood, collected in a trial of the OX40 agonist ivuxolimab. The source of these receptors is an adult with an advanced solid tumor such as melanoma, head and neck, liver or kidney cancer. Both conserved end residues are part of each CDR3. D genes are given only for firm matches. Not every row has a clone size; where given, it reads once, few, many or a size class.

D	length	size	V	J	DNA	CDR3
.	12	.	TRBV7-9	TRBJ2-7	TGTGCCAGCAGTCAGGGGTCTAGCGAGCAGTACTTC	CASSQGSSEQYF
TRBD2	16	.	TRBV11-2	TRBJ2-1	TGTGCCAGCAGCTCCGGACTAGTCAGCTCCTACAATGAGCAGTTCTTC	CASSSGLVSSYNEQFF
.	12	.	TRBV27	TRBJ1-6	TGTGCCAGCAGTCACCGAATTTCACCCCTCCACTTT	CASSHRISPLHF
.	12	once	TRBV7-2	TRBJ2-3	TGTGCGTGGCCCAGGGCCGGAGATACGCAGTATTTT	CAWPRAGDTQYF
.	14	.	TRBV11-3	TRBJ2-7	TGTGCCAGCAGCTTAGCCATAGGGGCCGGCGAGCAGTACTTC	CASSLAIGAGEQYF
.	14	once	TRBV7-8	TRBJ2-5	TGTGCCAGCAGCCTGGGCAGGGCTCAAGAGACCCAGTACTTC	CASSLGRAQETQYF
.	15	.	TRBV27	TRBJ1-4	TGTGCCAGCAGTACCCAGCCCGAACAGGGAGAAAAACTGTTTTTT	CASSTQPEQGEKLFF
TRBD2	13	.	TRBV9	TRBJ2-1	TGTGCCAGCAGGGGACTAGCGGGAGCTGAGCAGTTCTTC	CASRGLAGAEQFF
TRBD1	15	.	TRBV6-6	TRBJ2-1	TGTGCCAGCAGTACGCAGGGGGTGGAATTTAATGAGCAGTTCTTC	CASSTQGVEFNEQFF
TRBD1	15	.	TRBV11-3	TRBJ2-7	TGTGCCAGCAGAGGACAGGGATCAGATCCCTACGAGCAGTACTTC	CASRGQGSDPYEQYF
.	11	.	TRBV10-3	TRBJ2-1	TGTGCCATCAGTGATAACAATGAGCAGTTCTTC	CAISDNNEQFF
.	16	few	TRBV4-1	TRBJ2-1	TGCGCCAGCAGCCAAGATGTCCAGACGAGGGCTAATGAGCAGTTCTTC	CASSQDVQTRANEQFF
.	15	.	TRBV2	TRBJ1-2	TGTGCCAGCAGCGAACCGGGGGCGAGGGCCCATGGCTACACCTTC	CASSEPGARAHGYTF
TRBD2	14	.	TRBV19	TRBJ2-7	TGTGCCAGTAGTACCCTAGCGGGAGAATCCGAGCAGTACTTC	CASSTLAGESEQYF
.	14	.	TRBV30	TRBJ2-2	TGTGCCTTCCCCCGCTCATGGAACACCGGGGAGCTGTTTTTT	CAFPRSWNTGELFF
.	13	.	TRBV6-1	TRBJ1-2	TGTGCCAGCAGTGTTACAGAGAACTATGGCTACACCTTC	CASSVTENYGYTF
.	11	.	TRBV12-5	TRBJ1-3	TGTGCTAGTCAGGGAGTAGACACCATATATTTT	CASQGVDTIYF
.	14	.	TRBV6-5	TRBJ1-1	TGTGCCAGCAGCCCGACAGGTAAGAACACTGAAGCTTTCTTT	CASSPTGKNTEAFF
.	14	.	TRBV9	TRBJ2-3	TGTGCCAGCAGCGTAGAACTAGTGGGGGATACGCAGTATTTT	CASSVELVGDTQYF
TRBD1	19	few	TRBV5-6	TRBJ2-1	TGTGCCAGCAGCTTGGTACGCCCCGGTACGGACAGGGGGGGCAATGAGCAGTTCTTC	CASSLVRPGTDRGGNEQFF